This T cell receptor (beta chain) was captured in a study of T cell repertoires in cytomegalovirus infection. Study-level information: Public TCR beta signature analysis indicated the presence of both CMV infection and matching HLA type.

A single record per CDR3 protein comes from TCRdb applying MiXCR to the reads. The sample contains 350,000 to 500,000 distinct CDR3 sequences, 30% to 40% of which appear only once. The study, taken as a whole, reports: Cumulated frequencies of public TCR beta families served to identify carriers of CMV plus the relevant HLA. Within the response measured ex vivo, HLA-C-restricted CMV-specific TCR beta clonotypes were dominant.

Trimming stripped 3 bases from V and 0 bases from J, with 11 bases between. The CDR3 runs 15 residues. Concerning this clonotype: As yet, its antigen is unknown.

This receptor was identified in a human donor in good health (CMV status not recorded). Some clones in this sample may be carry-over from other donors' samples. This chain connects TRBV12-3 or TRBV12-4 to TRBJ1-1; D is unresolved. Material for sequencing was PBMCs. DNA of the CDR3: TGTGCCAGCAGTTTGTCCGGGCCTATGAACACTGAAGCTTTCTTT. It codes for CASSLSGPMNTEAFF.